Below, 7 T cell receptor beta chains from the same sample are listed, as sequenced in a study of blood T cell repertoires in COVID-19. Here immunoSEQ multiplex PCR was the method, and the copy in TCRdb shows in-frame clones only, minus some. Among a few hundred thousand clones, 89% were seen once, and the ten largest hold around an eighth. Material for sequencing was peripheral blood. These receptors were taken from a woman aged 55-75 years with acute or convalescent COVID-19.

This sequence joins TRBV4-3 and TRBJ2-1; 7 bases map to TRBD1. CDR1 and CDR2 (germline): LGHNA, YSLEER. V lost 1 base, J lost 15 bases, and 9 bases stayed unmatched. This CDR3 spans 13 amino acids. DNA of the CDR3: TGCGCCAGCAGCCAAGTAATCACGGGACAGCGGTTCTTC. This translates into CASSQVITGQRFF.

This chain connects TRBV6-6 to TRBJ2-1; 8 bases agree with TRBD2. V shed 2 bases, J shed 4 bases, and the junction held 1 base outside the gene matches. The germline gives CDR1 MNHNY, CDR2 SVGAGI (reference sequence). The CDR3 is 14 residues long. The CDR3 region has the DNA TGTGCCAGCAGTTACGGGACTAGATACAATGAGCAGTTCTTC. It specifies CASSYGTRYNEQFF.

The chain recombines TRBV7-9 with TRBJ2-1, with 11 bases that match TRBD2. This CDR3 has 18 amino acids. CDR1 and CDR2 from the germline V gene are SEHNR and FQNEAQ (reference sequence). The V segment lost 8 bases and the J segment 9 bases; nucleotides outside the gene matches: 21. The CDR3 is CASHQGGGQLAGVLEQFF. As DNA, the CDR3 is TGTGCCAGCCACCAGGGGGGGGGCCAACTAGCGGGAGTTCTTGAGCAGTTCTTC.

Turning to this clone: Additional DNA sequences in this sample encode the identical CDR3. This chain uses TRBV5-1 with TRBJ2-3; D is perhaps TRBD2 (6 bases). The V and J ends lost 0 bases and 2 bases respectively, with 10 bases between them. The CDR3 covers 15 residues. Germline CDR1 is SGHRS and CDR2 is YFSETQ. The CDR3 nucleotides are TGCGCCAGCAGCTTGGTGGTAGCGGCCACAGATACGCAGTATTTT. Encoded protein: CASSLVVAATDTQYF.

CDR3: CASRRGEIGGNTIYF. CDR3 coding DNA: TGTGCCAGCAGGCGAGGAGAGATAGGAGGAAACACCATATATTTT. The genes are TRBV6-5 and TRBJ1-3; no reliable D call. Trimming stripped 6 bases from V and 4 bases from J, with 16 bases between. The CDR3 sequence is 15 residues long. Per germline, CDR1 MNHEY and CDR2 SVGAGI.

The chain is built from TRBV7-6 and TRBJ2-5, with TRBD2 as a possible D gene (5 bases). Trimming took off 0 bases at V and 4 bases at J, with 12 bases between the two ends. The CDR3 is 15 amino acids. The germline CDR1 and CDR2 sequences are SGHVS and FNYEAQ. CDR3 amino acids: CASSLAGDFSETQYF. The DNA for the CDR3 is TGTGCCAGCAGCTTAGCGGGAGATTTTTCAGAGACCCAGTACTTC.

The V call is TRBV27, the J call TRBJ1-1; perhaps TRBD1 as D (6 bases). Germline CDR1 reads MNHEY; CDR2 reads SMNVEV (reference sequence). The CDR3 has 14 residues. The V gene lost 3 bases and the J gene lost 4 bases, with 12 bases spanning the gap. As DNA, the CDR3 is TGTGCCAGCAGTTTCGCAGGGGTTGTCACTGAAGCTTTCTTT. It yields the protein CASSFAGVVTEAFF.